This entry is about one T cell receptor beta chain. The table came from immunoSEQ multiplex PCR; TCRdb's copy has only in-frame clones and leaves some out. The repertoire consists of approximately 91,000 clones, with 70% to 90% occurring once and the leading ten covering about 4.2%. CDR3 length: 12 amino acids. Germline V lookup: CDR1 GTSNPN, CDR2 SVGIG (reference sequence). V was clipped by 5 bases and J by 3 bases, with 10 bases between them. The data belong to a study of blood T cell repertoires in COVID-19. Study background: Material from acute and convalescent COVID-19 was sourced from the United States, Italy and Spain. The cDNA or gDNA used as material had been derived from T cells, B-cell-depleted T cells, or PBMCs.

Sequenced material: peripheral blood. The clonotype was recovered from a man aged 70-80 years with acute or convalescent COVID-19. The chain carries TRBV30 and TRBJ1-2; D is unresolved. CDR3 loop: CAWERDHYGYTF. The CDR3 nucleotides are TGTGCCTGGGAACGGGATCACTATGGCTACACCTTC.